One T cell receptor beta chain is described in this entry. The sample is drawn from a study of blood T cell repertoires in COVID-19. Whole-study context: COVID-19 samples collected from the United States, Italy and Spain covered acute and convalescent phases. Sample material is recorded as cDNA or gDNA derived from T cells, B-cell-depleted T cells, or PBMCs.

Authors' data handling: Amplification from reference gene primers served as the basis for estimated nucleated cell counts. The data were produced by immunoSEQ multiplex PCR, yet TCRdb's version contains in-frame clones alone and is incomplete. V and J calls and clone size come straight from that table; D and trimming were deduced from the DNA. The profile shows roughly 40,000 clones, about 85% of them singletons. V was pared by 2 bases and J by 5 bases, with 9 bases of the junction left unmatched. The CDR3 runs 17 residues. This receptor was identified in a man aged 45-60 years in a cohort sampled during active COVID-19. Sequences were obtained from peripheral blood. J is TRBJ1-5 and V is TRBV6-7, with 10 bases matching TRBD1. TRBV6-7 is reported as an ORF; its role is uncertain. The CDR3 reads CASSYGQATGGYQPQHF. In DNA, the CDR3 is TGTGCCAGCAGTTACGGGCAGGCGACAGGGGGCTATCAGCCCCAGCATTTT.